This record covers a single TCR beta chain. Its antigen is not identified. Trimming shortened V by 1 base and J by 0 bases, and 6 bases separated the two germline ends. The CDR3 is 14 residues long. The germline gives CDR1 MNHNS, CDR2 SASEGT. The sample comes from a study of T cell responses to AZD1222 COVID-19 vaccine. General study results and limits: Epitopes outside B.1.351 and B.1.1.7 mutated regions reportedly drew nearly half of spike TCRs. Increased Spike-specific TCR breadth and depth were observed after two AZD1222 doses.

Libraries were prepared by immunoSEQ multiplex PCR; TCRdb keeps only in-frame clonotypes and omits some of them. The sample lists 90,000 to 95,000 clones, over 75% occurring once. The V call is TRBV6-1, the J call TRBJ2-5, with a tentative D call TRBD2 (5 bases). This clonotype originated in an adult who received the AZD1222 COVID-19 vaccine. Sequenced here: peripheral blood, sampled 28 days after the second AZD1222 dose. CDR3 amino acids: CASSEGRYQETQYF. CDR3 DNA: TGTGCCAGCAGTGAAGGGAGGTACCAAGAGACCCAGTACTTC.